This T cell receptor beta chain was sequenced for a study of T cells in women clearing cervical HPV infection. General study points: Each sample's T-cell count was unknown, possibly confounding richness. CIN3+ cases had significantly higher TCR richness than controls; evenness did not differ. Combining TCR richness with V gene abundances gave approximately 0.84 AUC.

Details on this clone: Its antigen is currently unknown. The CDR3 extends 3 residues past the end of the read, so its final part is completed from the germline J gene.

This table comes from immunoSEQ multiplex PCR, and its TCRdb copy is limited to in-frame clones, with some not included. This repertoire includes roughly 20,000 clones. The CDR3 contains 15 residues. Between the trimmed V and J ends, which lost 0 bases and 3 bases, there was a span of 14 bases. CDR1 DFQATT and CDR2 SNEGSKA come from the germline V gene (reference sequence). The J gene is TRBJ1-1, the V gene TRBV20-1, with a possible D match to TRBD1 (5 bases). This sequence was found in a woman between 18 and 70 years old with a cervical HPV16 infection that either progressed to CIN3+ or cleared (not recorded which). Specimen: blood buffy coat. CDR3 bases read: TGCAGTGCTAGAGATAGTACACGAGGGGACACTGAA. It codes for CSARDSTRGDTE. The complete CDR3 sequence is CSARDSTRGDTEAFF.